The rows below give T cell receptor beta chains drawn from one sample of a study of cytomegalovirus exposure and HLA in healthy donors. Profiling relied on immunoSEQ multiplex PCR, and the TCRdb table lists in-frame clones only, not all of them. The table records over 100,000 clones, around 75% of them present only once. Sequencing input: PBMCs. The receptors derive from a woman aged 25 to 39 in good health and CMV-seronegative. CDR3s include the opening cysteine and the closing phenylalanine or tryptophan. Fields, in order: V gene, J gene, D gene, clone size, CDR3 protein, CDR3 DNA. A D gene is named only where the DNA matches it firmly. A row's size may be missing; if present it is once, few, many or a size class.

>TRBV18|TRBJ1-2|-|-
CASSPTVLGSYGYTF
TGTGCCAGCTCACCAACCGTCCTAGGATCCTATGGCTACACCTTC
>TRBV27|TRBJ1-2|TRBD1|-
CASSFGDRHYGYTF
TGTGCCAGCAGTTTCGGGGACAGACACTATGGCTACACCTTC
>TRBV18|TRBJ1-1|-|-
CASSLPTENTEAFF
TGTGCCAGCTCACTCCCGACAGAGAACACTGAAGCTTTCTTT
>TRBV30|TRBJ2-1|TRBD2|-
CAWSRGGPYNEQFF
TGTGCCTGGAGTCGGGGGGGACCCTACAATGAGCAGTTCTTC
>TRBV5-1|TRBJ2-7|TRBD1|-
CASSPSPAGGVPEQYF
TGCGCCAGCAGCCCATCCCCGGCAGGGGGCGTACCCGAGCAGTACTTC
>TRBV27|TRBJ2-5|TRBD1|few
CASTPRLTGYETQYF
TGTGCCAGCACCCCCCGACTGACAGGGTACGAGACCCAGTACTTC
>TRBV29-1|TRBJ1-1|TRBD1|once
CSVDRANTEAFF
TGCAGCGTGGACAGGGCGAACACTGAAGCTTTCTTT
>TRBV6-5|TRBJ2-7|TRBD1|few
CASSYSKAGGYEQYF
TGTGCCAGCAGTTACTCTAAGGCAGGGGGCTACGAGCAGTACTTC
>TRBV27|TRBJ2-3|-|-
CASSRGRGDTQYF
TGTGCCAGCAGCCGCGGTCGTGGTGATACGCAGTATTTT
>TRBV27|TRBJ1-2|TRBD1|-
CASSLTGDYGYTF
TGTGCCAGCAGTTTGACAGGGGACTATGGCTACACCTTC
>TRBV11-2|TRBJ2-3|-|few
CASSSRARIRVETQYF
TGTGCCAGCAGCTCAAGAGCCAGAATCCGGGTCGAGACGCAGTATTTT
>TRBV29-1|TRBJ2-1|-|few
CSVRESNEQFF
TGCAGCGTTCGAGAGTCTAATGAGCAGTTCTTC
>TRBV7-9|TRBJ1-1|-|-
CASSLAAQTEAFF
TGTGCCAGCAGCTTAGCGGCACAAACTGAAGCTTTCTTT
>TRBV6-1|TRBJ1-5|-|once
CASSEFGLAGAEQPQHF
TGTGCCAGCAGTGAGTTTGGCCTGGCGGGGGCGGAACAGCCCCAGCATTTT
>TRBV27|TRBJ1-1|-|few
CASSRLMNTEAFF
TGTGCCAGCAGTCGACTCATGAACACTGAAGCTTTCTTT
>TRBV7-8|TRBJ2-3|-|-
CASSLEDVGTLTDTQYF
TGTGCCAGCAGCTTAGAGGATGTGGGGACTCTCACAGATACGCAGTATTTT
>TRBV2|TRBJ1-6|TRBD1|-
CAGRRDSSYNSPLHF
TGTGCCGGAAGAAGGGACAGCTCCTATAATTCACCCCTCCACTTT
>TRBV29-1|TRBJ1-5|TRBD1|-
CSSRGGDRAYNQPQHF
TGCAGCTCCCGAGGAGGAGACAGGGCTTACAATCAGCCCCAGCATTTT
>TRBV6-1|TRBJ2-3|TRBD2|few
CASSEKAGEGADTQYF
TGTGCCAGCAGTGAAAAGGCGGGAGAGGGTGCAGATACGCAGTATTTT
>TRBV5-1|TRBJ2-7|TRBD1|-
CASSLGQGYSSYEQYF
TGCGCCAGCAGCTTGGGACAGGGGTATTCTTCCTACGAGCAGTACTTC
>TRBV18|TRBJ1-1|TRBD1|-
CASSPKTGGPYTEAFF
TGTGCCAGCTCACCGAAGACAGGGGGCCCTTACACTGAAGCTTTCTTT
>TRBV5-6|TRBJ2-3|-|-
CASSSARTFYPSTDTQYF
TGTGCCAGCAGCTCCGCCAGGACATTTTACCCTAGCACAGATACGCAGTATTTT
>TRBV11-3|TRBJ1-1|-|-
CASSLAPYTEAFF
TGTGCCAGCAGCTTAGCCCCTTACACTGAAGCTTTCTTT
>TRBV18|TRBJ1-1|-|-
CASSPRTANTEAFF
TGTGCCAGCTCACCTAGGACAGCGAACACTGAAGCTTTCTTT
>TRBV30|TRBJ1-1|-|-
CAWSVLRGGTEAFF
TGTGCCTGGAGTGTACTAAGAGGGGGCACTGAAGCTTTCTTT
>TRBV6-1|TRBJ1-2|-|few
CASSELRVGYTF
TGTGCCAGCAGTGAACTCAGGGTTGGCTACACCTTC
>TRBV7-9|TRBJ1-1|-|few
CASSLNDKVNTEAFF
TGTGCCAGCAGCTTAAATGACAAGGTGAACACTGAAGCTTTCTTT
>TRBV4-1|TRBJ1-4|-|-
CASSQERPAGEKLFF
TGCGCCAGCAGCCAAGAGCGCCCCGCGGGTGAAAAACTGTTTTTT
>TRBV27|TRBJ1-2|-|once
CASSLSGTFGGYTF
TGTGCCAGCAGTTTATCGGGGACATTCGGTGGCTACACCTTC
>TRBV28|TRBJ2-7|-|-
CAVRGRIYEQYF
TGCGCGGTTCGGGGGAGAATCTACGAGCAGTACTTC
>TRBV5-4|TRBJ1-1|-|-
CASSSTHTEGAKVEAFF
TGTGCCAGCAGCTCTACCCACACAGAGGGCGCCAAGGTTGAAGCTTTCTTT
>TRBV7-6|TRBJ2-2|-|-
CASSPQTGSAGELFF
TGTGCCAGCAGCCCACAGACAGGTAGCGCCGGGGAGCTGTTTTTT
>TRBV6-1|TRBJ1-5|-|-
CASSSLTSANQPQHF
TGTGCCAGCAGTTCCTTGACAAGTGCCAATCAGCCCCAGCATTTT
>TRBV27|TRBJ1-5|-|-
CASSLSEGFGNQPQHF
TGTGCCAGCAGTTTATCTGAGGGATTTGGCAATCAGCCCCAGCATTTT
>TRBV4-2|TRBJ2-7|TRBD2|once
CASSQGLADPYEQYF
TGTGCCAGCAGCCAGGGACTAGCGGACCCCTACGAGCAGTACTTC
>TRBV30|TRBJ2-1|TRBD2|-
CAWMGVAGTTYNEQFF
TGTGCCTGGATGGGCGTAGCGGGGACGACCTACAATGAGCAGTTCTTC
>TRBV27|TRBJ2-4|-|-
CASGKAGAKNIQYF
TGTGCCAGCGGTAAGGCGGGCGCCAAAAACATTCAGTACTTC
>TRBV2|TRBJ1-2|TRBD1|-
CASSDYTGAYGYTF
TGTGCCAGCAGTGACTATACAGGGGCCTATGGCTACACCTTC
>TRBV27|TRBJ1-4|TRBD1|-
CASSLDRGGEKLFF
TGTGCCAGCAGTTTAGACAGGGGCGGGGAAAAACTGTTTTTT
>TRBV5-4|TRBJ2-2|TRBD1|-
CASSSRTGGDGTGELFF
TGTGCCAGCAGCTCTCGGACAGGGGGAGATGGCACCGGGGAGCTGTTTTTT
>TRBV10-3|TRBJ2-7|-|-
CAISESNFPSNYEQYF
TGTGCCATCAGTGAGTCAAACTTCCCATCGAACTACGAGCAGTACTTC
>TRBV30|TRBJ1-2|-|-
CAWSRGANDRNYGYTF
TGTGCCTGGTCCCGGGGGGCTAACGATCGTAACTATGGCTACACCTTC
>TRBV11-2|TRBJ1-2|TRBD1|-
CASSLGTGGTYGYTF
TGTGCCAGCAGCTTAGGGACAGGAGGGACCTATGGCTACACCTTC
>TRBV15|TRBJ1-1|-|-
CATSRDTGLNSRAFF
TGTGCCACCAGCAGAGATACGGGACTCAATTCTAGGGCTTTCTTT
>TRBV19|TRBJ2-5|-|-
CASSISETQYF
TGTGCCAGTAGTATCTCTGAGACCCAGTACTTC
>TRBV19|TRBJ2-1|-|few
CASSIVPGPRNEQFF
TGTGCCAGTAGTATAGTCCCAGGGCCGAGAAATGAGCAGTTCTTC
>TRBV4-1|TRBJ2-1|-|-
CASSQEGLHSYNEQFF
TGCGCCAGCAGCCAAGAAGGACTACACTCCTACAATGAGCAGTTCTTC
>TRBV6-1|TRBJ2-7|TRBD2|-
CASSERGGWNEQYF
TGTGCCAGCAGTGAGAGGGGAGGGTGGAACGAGCAGTACTTC
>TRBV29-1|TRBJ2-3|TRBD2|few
CSVDWGGSGDTQYF
TGCAGCGTTGATTGGGGGGGGTCCGGAGATACGCAGTATTTT
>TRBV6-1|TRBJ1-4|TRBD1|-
CASSYSGGLEKLFF
TGTGCCAGCAGTTATTCAGGGGGCCTGGAAAAACTGTTTTTT
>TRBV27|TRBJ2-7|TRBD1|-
CASGPYRGPVGMYF
TGTGCCAGCGGCCCCTACAGGGGGCCCGTCGGGATGTACTTC
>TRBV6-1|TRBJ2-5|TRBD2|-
CAVLAGRGTQYF
TGTGCCGTACTAGCGGGTCGGGGGACCCAGTACTTC
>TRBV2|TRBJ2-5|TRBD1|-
CASRSRDRAETQYF
TGTGCCAGCCGCTCCCGGGACAGGGCGGAGACCCAGTACTTC
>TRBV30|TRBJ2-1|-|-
CALGRGGALYNEQFF
TGTGCCTTGGGACGAGGGGGGGCCCTTTACAATGAGCAGTTCTTC
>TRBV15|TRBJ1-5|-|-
CATRQADQPQHF
TGTGCCACCAGACAGGCGGATCAGCCCCAGCATTTT